Detailed here is one TCR beta chain. What it binds is unknown. These data are taken from a study of cytomegalovirus exposure and HLA in healthy donors. Points from the study as a whole: Presence/absence comparisons presumed near-even sequencing depth among donors. Reports state that TCR beta sequences accurately predicted most subjects' HLA-A and HLA-B alleles. It was likely that a cluster of highly shared sequence variants was a sequencing artifact. There were over 150 TCR beta chains listed as cytomegalovirus-associated.

The PCR ran on 60 Vbeta and 13 Jbeta primers. The protocol was immunoSEQ multiplex PCR, while the TCRdb copy is restricted to in-frame clones and leaves out a portion. The repertoire holds some 160,000 clones, with roughly 80% as singletons. The CDR3 has 17 residues. Germline V gene lookup returns CDR1 SGHVS and CDR2 FQNEAQ. Germline trimming cut 2 bases from V and 2 bases from J; bases unmatched to any gene: 7. This sequence originates from a male donor in good health and CMV-seronegative. Sequenced input: PBMCs. The V gene is TRBV7-8, the J gene TRBJ2-5; TRBD2 matches 11 bases. CDR3 bases: TGTGCCAGCAGCTTAATCGTGACTAGCGGGGCTCAAGAGACCCAGTACTTC. It translates to CASSLIVTSGAQETQYF. The full variable domain, completed using reference TRBV7-8 and TRBJ2-5, is GAGVSQSPRYKVAKRGQDVALRCDPISGHVSLFWYQQALGQGPEFLTYFQNEAQLDKSGLPSDRFFAERPEGSVSTLKIQRTQQEDSAVYLCASSLIVTSGAQETQYFGPGTRLLVL.